Shown below are 30 T cell receptor beta chains from a single sample sequenced in a study of blood T cell repertoires in COVID-19. Measured with immunoSEQ multiplex PCR; TCRdb has only the in-frame clones, and not every one. The data hold more than 45,000 clones, with approximately 81% observed a single time. Input material: peripheral blood. Receptors originate from a man in his forties with active COVID-19.

V usage is TRBV13 and J usage is TRBJ1-3; D remains ambiguous. Trimming removed 4 bases from V and 8 bases from J, with 24 bases in between. Germline V gene lookup returns CDR1 PRHDT and CDR2 FYEKMQ (reference sequence). This CDR3 region has 17 residues. CDR3 residues: CASSSQRSSFTGDTIYF. The CDR3, as DNA: TGTGCCAGCAGCTCCCAACGCTCCTCGTTCACCGGGGACACCATATATTTT.

This chain connects TRBV5-1 to TRBJ2-1; D perhaps matches TRBD1 (6 bases). V shed 4 bases and J shed 2 bases, with 25 bases lying between them. The V gene's germline CDR1 is SGHRS and CDR2 YFSETQ. The CDR3 totals 19 residues. The CDR3 is CASSVPDSQGITPYNEQFF. CDR3 coding DNA: TGCGCCAGCAGCGTTCCCGACTCACAGGGTATAACTCCCTACAATGAGCAGTTCTTC. Supplemented by reference TRBV5-1 and TRBJ2-1, the full variable domain reads KAGVTQTPRYLIKTRGQQVTLSCSPISGHRSVSWYQQTPGQGLQFLFEYFSETQRNKGNFPGRFSGRQFSNSRSEMNVSTLELGDSALYLCASSVPDSQGITPYNEQFFGPGTRLTVL.

The chain has TRBV20-1 and TRBJ1-1; 7 nucleotides align to TRBD1. Germline V lookup: CDR1 DFQATT, CDR2 SNEGSKA (reference sequence). The CDR3 has 14 amino acids. Germline trimming cut 3 bases from V and 1 base from J; bases unmatched to any gene: 5. CDR3 DNA: TGCAGTGCTAGTTCCGGGACAGAGAACACTGAAGCTTTCTTT. Residues: CSASSGTENTEAFF.

The chain combines TRBV28 with TRBJ1-2, with TRBD1 as a possible D gene (6 bases). Germline CDR1 is MDHEN and CDR2 is SYDVKM. V dropped 6 bases and J dropped 4 bases, with 12 bases sitting between them. The CDR3 runs 13 residues. CDR3 DNA sequence: TGTGCCAGCAGCCCTAGACAGGCCTATGGCTACACCTTC. It codes for CASSPRQAYGYTF.

The chain uses TRBV18 and TRBJ1-2, with TRBD1 identical over 7 bases. Per the germline V gene, CDR1 is KGHSH and CDR2 is LQKENI. V lost 0 bases and J lost 1; bases outside the gene matches: 2. The CDR3 is 15 residues long. CDR3 in DNA: TGTGCCAGCTCACCACCGGACAGGCTTAACTATGGCTACACCTTC. Amino acids: CASSPPDRLNYGYTF.

This chain uses TRBV7-3 with TRBJ1-1, with D perhaps matching TRBD1 (6 bases). The ends were cut back, 2 bases at V and 6 bases at J, with 13 bases in the middle. Germline CDR1 and CDR2: SGHTA and FQGTGA. The CDR3 totals 14 residues. CDR3 sequence (DNA): TGTGCCAGCAGCTTATTAGGGGGGGTGTCTGAAGCTTTCTTT. Its translation is CASSLLGGVSEAFF.

J is TRBJ1-1 and V is TRBV9, with D maybe TRBD1 (5 bases). The length of the CDR3 is 14 residues. Germline V lookup: CDR1 SGDLS, CDR2 YYNGEE. Trimming removed 4 bases at V and 1 base at J, with 11 bases between. CDR3 residues: CASSRRQKNTEAFF. CDR3 in DNA: TGTGCCAGCAGCCGACGACAGAAGAACACTGAAGCTTTCTTT.

The chain joins TRBV28 to TRBJ1-1; 7 bases agree with TRBD1. V shed 8 bases and J 3 bases; nucleotides not matched to a gene: 6. The CDR3 is made up of 13 amino acids. Germline V gene lookup returns CDR1 MDHEN and CDR2 SYDVKM. The DNA of the CDR3 is TGTGCCAGCCGAGACAGGGTGGACACTGAAGCTTTCTTT. This sequence encodes CASRDRVDTEAFF.

The J gene is TRBJ1-5, the V gene TRBV5-1; the match to TRBD1 covers 7 bases. Germline assignment: CDR1 SGHRS and CDR2 YFSETQ. Trimming removed 0 bases from V and 1 base from J; junction bases left unmatched: 1. There are 15 residues in the CDR3. DNA of the CDR3: TGCGCCAGCAGCTTGGAGGGGGCGAGCAATCAGCCCCAGCATTTT. Translated, it gives CASSLEGASNQPQHF.

The chain recombines TRBV19 with TRBJ1-2; TRBD1 agrees at 10 bases. Germline lookup yields CDR1 LNHDA and CDR2 SQIVND (reference sequence). This CDR3 is built from 15 residues. V shed 5 bases and J 7 bases; nucleotides not matched to a gene: 10. The CDR3 DNA is TGTGCCAGTAGTCCCTGGACAGGGGGATTTGTTGGCTACACCTTC. Its translation is CASSPWTGGFVGYTF.

As concerns this clone: In the same sample, other DNA sequences code for this CDR3. This chain connects TRBV3-1 (or the pseudogene TRBV3-2) to TRBJ2-7, with D unclear. Germline-derived CDR1 and CDR2 are LGHDT and YNNKEL (reference sequence). V was trimmed by 0 bases and J by 0 bases, leaving 6 bases between them. This CDR3 contains 14 residues. DNA of the CDR3: TGTGCCAGCAGCCAAGACCGGTTCTCCTACGAGCAGTACTTC. Amino acids: CASSQDRFSYEQYF.

The rearrangement joins TRBV27 to TRBJ2-7; no clear D. Germline lookup yields CDR1 MNHEY and CDR2 SMNVEV (reference sequence). With 6 bases removed from V and 0 bases from J, the gap between germline ends came to 12 bases. The CDR3 loop spans 14 amino acids. For the CDR3, the DNA is TGTGCCAGCAGCCTCTCCCTTAGCTCCTACGAGCAGTACTTC. As protein: CASSLSLSSYEQYF.

The chain uses TRBV28 and TRBJ1-2; 8 nucleotides match TRBD1. The germline CDR1 and CDR2 sequences are MDHEN and SYDVKM. This CDR3 region has 14 residues. Losses at the gene ends were 2 bases for V and 4 bases for J; bases not matched to a gene: 3. The CDR3 sequence: CASSLQGAGYGYTF. CDR3 in DNA: TGTGCCAGCAGTTTACAGGGGGCTGGCTATGGCTACACCTTC.

The chain employs TRBV28 and TRBJ1-1; no clear D. The V gene lost 4 bases and the J gene lost 2 bases, with 8 bases spanning the gap. Per germline, CDR1 MDHEN and CDR2 SYDVKM. This CDR3 has 13 amino acids. CDR3 nucleotides: TGTGCCAGCAGTTACCCTAGTAACACTGAAGCTTTCTTT. It yields the protein CASSYPSNTEAFF.

This clone was found once. This chain uses TRBV28 with TRBJ1-2; D might be TRBD1 (5 bases). Germline V CDR1 and CDR2: MDHEN, SYDVKM. V shed 1 base and J shed 6 bases, with 12 bases lying between them. The CDR3 length is 14 residues. CDR3 DNA: TGTGCCAGCAGTTTATTACGCAGGGAACATGGCTACACCTTC. Translating gives CASSLLRREHGYTF.

The table lists this clone with a few counts. The genes are TRBV28 and TRBJ1-1, with D unclear. V lost 4 bases and J 0 bases, leaving 12 bases between the germline ends. Germline V lookup: CDR1 MDHEN, CDR2 SYDVKM. CDR3 length: 15 amino acids. The CDR3 spells CASSYPRQMNTEAFF. CDR3 sequence (DNA): TGTGCCAGCAGTTATCCGCGGCAAATGAACACTGAAGCTTTCTTT.

The chain employs TRBV10-2 and TRBJ2-3; D gene ambiguous. Germline V gives CDR1 WSHSY, CDR2 SAAADI. The V and J ends lost 7 bases and 6 bases respectively, with 11 bases between them. This CDR3 contains 12 residues. CDR3 sequence reads: CASTSTGDTQYF. The CDR3 bases are TGCGCCAGCACGAGTACCGGGGATACGCAGTATTTT.

The gene calls are TRBV7-2 and TRBJ2-5, with D possibly being TRBD2 (5 bases). This CDR3 is built from 14 residues. Germline values: CDR1 SGHTA, CDR2 FQGNSA. The V and J ends lost 3 bases and 4 bases respectively, with 12 bases between them. CDR3 sequence: CASSFPGITETQYF. Written as DNA, the CDR3 is TGTGCCAGCAGCTTCCCGGGGATTACAGAGACCCAGTACTTC.

The J gene is TRBJ1-2, the V gene TRBV9, with TRBD1 as a possible D gene (6 bases). Germline CDR1 is SGDLS and CDR2 is YYNGEE. V was clipped by 3 bases and J by 8 bases, with 20 bases between them. The CDR3 totals 15 residues. CDR3 nucleotides: TGTGCCAGCAGCGCATCGACAGGACTGGGACCGGGCTACACCTTC. Encoded protein: CASSASTGLGPGYTF. The entire variable domain, with the rest obtained from reference TRBV9 and TRBJ1-2, is as follows: DSGVTQTPKHLITATGQRVTLRCSPRSGDLSVYWYQQSLDQGLQFLIQYYNGEERAKGNILERFSAQQFPDLHSELNLSSLELGDSALYFCASSASTGLGPGYTFGSGTRLTVV.

The gene calls are TRBV10-2 and TRBJ2-1, with TRBD2 identical over 8 bases. Losses at the gene ends were 5 bases for V and 2 bases for J; bases not matched to a gene: 2. The germline gives CDR1 WSHSY, CDR2 SAAADI. The CDR3 is made up of 14 amino acids. The CDR3 region has the DNA TGCGCCAGCAGTCCCGGGAGGGCCTACAATGAGCAGTTCTTC. Translating gives CASSPGRAYNEQFF.

In this sample, this clone turned up a few times. The chain is built from TRBV18 and TRBJ2-2, with D unclear. The germline CDR1 and CDR2 sequences are KGHSH and LQKENI. The CDR3 has 16 amino acids. The V end was cut by 5 bases, the J end by 3 bases, with 16 bases between. CDR3 nucleotide sequence: TGTGCCAGCTCAGTCACGGCCAGGATCGACACCGGGGAGCTGTTTTTT. The encoded protein is CASSVTARIDTGELFF.

This chain links TRBV10-2 with TRBJ1-6; 8 positions agree with TRBD1. The CDR3 covers 16 residues. Germline V CDR1 and CDR2: WSHSY, SAAADI. V lost 6 bases and J lost 3; bases outside the gene matches: 7. In nucleotides, the CDR3 is TGCGCCAGCAGCTCGACAGGGGATGACTATAATTCACCCCTCCACTTT. Translation gives CASSSTGDDYNSPLHF.

The chain recombines TRBV29-1 with TRBJ2-3; TRBD1 is a possible D gene (6 bases). Trimming left V 3 bases short and J 2 bases short, with 15 bases between. Per the germline V gene, CDR1 is SQVTM and CDR2 is ANQGSEA. The CDR3 runs 15 residues. This chain's CDR3 is CSVDYGRGDTDTQYF. Written as DNA, the CDR3 is TGCAGCGTTGATTACGGCAGGGGCGACACAGATACGCAGTATTTT.

The V and J genes are TRBV7-8 and TRBJ2-7, with D unclear. V gave up 0 bases and J gave up 2 bases, with 14 bases separating them. Germline V gene lookup returns CDR1 SGHVS and CDR2 FQNEAQ. There are 16 residues in the CDR3. The CDR3 region has the DNA TGTGCCAGCAGCTTAGCGTTTGGCGGTGATCCCTACGAGCAGTACTTC. This sequence encodes CASSLAFGGDPYEQYF. The whole variable domain, filled in from reference TRBV7-8 and TRBJ2-7, reads GAGVSQSPRYKVAKRGQDVALRCDPISGHVSLFWYQQALGQGPEFLTYFQNEAQLDKSGLPSDRFFAERPEGSVSTLKIQRTQQEDSAVYLCASSLAFGGDPYEQYFGPGTRLTVT.

The rearrangement joins TRBV4-2 to TRBJ2-3, with TRBD1 matching 7 bases. Per the germline V gene, CDR1 is LGHNA and CDR2 is YNFKEQ. CDR3 length equals 15 residues. With V trimmed by 5 bases and J by 3 bases, 8 bases remained unmatched. The CDR3 DNA follows: TGTGCCAGCAGCAACCGGGACAGCCCAACAGATACGCAGTATTTT. Translation gives CASSNRDSPTDTQYF.

This sequence joins TRBV19 and TRBJ2-5; tentatively, D is TRBD2 (6 bases). The V end was cut by 8 bases, the J end by 5 bases, with 6 bases between. The germline V gene has CDR1 LNHDA and CDR2 SQIVND (reference sequence). This CDR3 has 10 residues. CDR3 sequence reads: CASGRETQYF. For the CDR3, the DNA is TGTGCCAGTGGGAGGGAGACCCAGTACTTC.

The chain carries TRBV13 and TRBJ2-6; D call uncertain. V lost 4 bases to trimming and J lost 4 bases, with 8 bases between them. CDR1 is PRHDT and CDR2 is FYEKMQ in the germline V gene (reference sequence). This CDR3 spans 14 amino acids. CDR3 in amino acids: CASSYSWGANVLTF. DNA for the CDR3: TGTGCCAGCAGCTACTCCTGGGGGGCCAACGTCCTGACTTTC.

V and J are TRBV6-5 and TRBJ2-1, with 10 bases lining up with TRBD1. The V segment lost 6 bases and the J segment 8 bases; nucleotides outside the gene matches: 10. This CDR3 has 15 amino acids. Germline values: CDR1 MNHEY, CDR2 SVGAGI. As DNA, the CDR3 is TGTGCCAGCAGCGAGACAGGGGGCGGTCAGTATGAGCAGTTCTTC. It codes for CASSETGGGQYEQFF.

The rearrangement uses TRBV11-2 and TRBJ2-3, with TRBD2 matching 10 bases. Looked up from germline, CDR1 is SGHAT and CDR2 is FQNNGV. The CDR3 is made up of 15 amino acids. V shed 8 bases, J shed 4 bases, and the junction held 9 bases outside the gene matches. CDR3 bases: TGTGCCAGCCGAGCAGCGGGAGGGCCCGCAGATACGCAGTATTTT. It encodes CASRAAGGPADTQYF.

This rearrangement joins TRBV28 to TRBJ2-7; 7 bases match TRBD2. This CDR3 contains 16 residues. With 3 bases clipped from V and 2 bases from J, the junction kept 10 bases outside the gene matches. CDR1 and CDR2 (germline): MDHEN, SYDVKM. The CDR3 protein is CASSFFGAGRAYEQYF. The CDR3 region has the DNA TGTGCCAGCAGTTTTTTCGGAGCGGGAAGGGCCTACGAGCAGTACTTC.